This is a list of T cell receptor beta chains from one sample in a study of post-analysis software for immune sequencing data. TCRdb passed the PCR reads through MiXCR, listing each CDR3 protein once. The sample holds 350,000 to 500,000 distinct CDR3 sequences, 30% to 45% seen once. Specimen: blood. These receptors all come from a girl aged 2 to 10 with multiple sclerosis. CDR3s include the opening cysteine and the closing phenylalanine or tryptophan. D genes are given only for firm matches. Clone size appears in some rows only: once, few, many, or a class for an expanded clone.

j_call d_call v_call clone_size cdr3_aa cdr3_nt
TRBJ2-5 - TRBV20-1 few CSATGETQYF TGCAGTGCCACGGGGGAGACCCAGTACTTC
TRBJ2-4 - TRBV6-5 few CASSYRIASMSDPGAKNIQYF TGTGCCAGCAGCTACAGGATAGCCAGCATGAGCGACCCGGGGGCCAAAAACATTCAGTACTTC
TRBJ1-1 - TRBV6-1 few CASIRGLSEAFF TGTGCCAGCATTCGAGGGCTGAGTGAAGCTTTCTTT
TRBJ1-2 - TRBV4-1 - CASSREPGWDYGYTF TGCGCCAGCAGCCGAGAACCAGGGTGGGACTATGGCTACACCTTC
TRBJ2-7 - TRBV6-6 many CASSYRDHEQYF TGTGCCAGCAGTTACAGGGACCACGAGCAGTACTTC
TRBJ2-7 TRBD2 TRBV7-9 - CASSFMREGPEQYF TGTGCCAGCAGCTTTATGAGGGAGGGCCCCGAGCAGTACTTC
TRBJ1-2 - TRBV6-6 - CASSNGPGVSLNGYTF TGTGCCAGCAGCAACGGCCCAGGGGTTAGCTTGAATGGCTACACCTTC
TRBJ2-5 TRBD2 TRBV7-2 - CASSRNPSGEETQYF TGTGCCAGCAGCCGAAACCCTAGCGGGGAAGAGACCCAGTACTTC
TRBJ2-3 TRBD2 TRBV9 few CASSVGLAGGTDTQYF TGTGCCAGCAGCGTAGGGCTAGCGGGAGGAACAGATACGCAGTATTTT
TRBJ2-1 - TRBV28 - CASSPQDGLGGNEQFF TGTGCCAGCAGCCCCCAAGATGGGCTGGGGGGCAATGAGCAGTTCTTC
TRBJ2-7 TRBD2 TRBV5-1 - CASSLGSGGTGYEQYF TGCGCCAGCAGCTTGGGTAGCGGGGGGACCGGATACGAGCAGTACTTC
TRBJ1-2 - TRBV7-2 - CASVFVLSSAVAYTF TGTGCCAGCGTTTTCGTACTCTCCTCGGCTGTGGCCTACACCTTC
TRBJ2-1 TRBD2 TRBV6-2/TRBV6-3 - CASSYDAGAWGGEQFF TGTGCCAGCAGTTACGATGCGGGAGCTTGGGGTGGTGAGCAGTTCTTC
TRBJ1-4 - TRBV4-2 few CASSLRGEKLFF TGTGCCAGCAGCCTTCGGGGAGAAAAACTGTTTTTT
TRBJ1-1 - TRBV4-2 few CASSHLPQGLNTEAFF TGTGCCAGCAGCCATCTACCACAGGGACTGAACACTGAAGCTTTCTTT
TRBJ2-7 - TRBV20-1 - CSARSGNSQEAQYF TGCAGTGCACGATCCGGGAATTCCCAAGAGGCCCAGTACTTC
TRBJ1-1 TRBD1 TRBV7-9 - CASSFKQGIWNTEAFF TGTGCCAGCAGCTTCAAACAGGGGATTTGGAACACTGAAGCTTTCTTT
TRBJ2-7 - TRBV28 - CASSLFSSTYEQYF TGTGCCAGCAGTTTATTTTCAAGTACCTACGAGCAGTACTTC
TRBJ2-5 - TRBV11-2 few CASSSWYGLGETQYF TGTGCCAGCAGCTCTTGGTACGGCCTTGGAGAGACCCAGTACTTC
TRBJ2-5 - TRBV25-1 - CASRVEETQYF TGTGCCAGCAGAGTGGAAGAGACCCAGTACTTC
TRBJ2-3 - TRBV25-1 - CASSEGDEKYGDTQYF TGTGCCAGCAGTGAGGGGGACGAGAAGTACGGGGATACGCAGTATTTT
TRBJ1-2 TRBD1 TRBV20-1 - CSAPHRGDLGGYTF TGCAGTGCACCCCACAGGGGAGACCTAGGGGGCTACACCTTC
TRBJ2-5 TRBD2 TRBV4-3 few CASSQGAGERDNEQYF TGCGCCAGCAGCCAGGGAGCGGGAGAACGGGACAATGAGCAGTACTTC
TRBJ1-6 TRBD1 TRBV28 few CASSFGTVNNSPLHF TGTGCCAGCAGTTTCGGGACAGTTAATAATTCACCCCTCCACTTT
TRBJ2-7 - TRBV5-1 - CASSLAPGRSSYEQYF TGCGCCAGCAGCTTGGCACCAGGGAGAAGCTCCTACGAGCAGTACTTC
TRBJ1-2 - TRBV10-3 few CAISPREYGYTF TGTGCCATCAGCCCTCGGGAATACGGCTACACCTTC
TRBJ2-3 TRBD2 TRBV12-3/TRBV12-4 - CASRSPLAGGWDTQYF TGTGCCAGCAGGAGCCCACTAGCGGGAGGATGGGATACGCAGTATTTT
TRBJ1-1 - TRBV19 - CASSISQTVWNTEAFF TGTGCCAGTAGTATATCCCAGACAGTTTGGAACACTGAAGCTTTCTTT
TRBJ2-7 - TRBV7-2 - CASSFSGGASTYEQYF TGTGCCAGCAGCTTTAGCGGAGGGGCCTCCACCTACGAGCAGTACTTC
TRBJ1-2 - TRBV28 - CASSPSLGAANYGYTF TGTGCCAGCAGTCCCTCCTTGGGGGCGGCTAACTATGGCTACACCTTC
TRBJ2-1 TRBD2 TRBV20-1 few CSAREMGGGHNEQFF TGCAGTGCTAGAGAAATGGGGGGGGGTCACAATGAGCAGTTCTTC
TRBJ1-2 - TRBV3-1 few CASSHTVGAGGYTF TGTGCCAGCAGCCATACAGTGGGAGCTGGGGGCTACACCTTC
TRBJ2-1 TRBD2 TRBV5-1 - CASSWTAGTSGVSGHEQFF TGCGCCAGCAGCTGGACGGCCGGGACTAGCGGGGTCTCTGGCCATGAGCAGTTCTTC
TRBJ2-5 - TRBV10-3 - CAIREAGVGETQYF TGTGCCATCAGGGAGGCAGGCGTGGGGGAGACCCAGTACTTC
TRBJ1-6 - TRBV20-1 many CSARVQSGNSPLHF TGCAGTGCTAGAGTCCAGTCGGGGAATTCACCCCTCCACTTT
TRBJ2-1 TRBD2 TRBV5-1 few CASSLGLRGTSAYNEQFF TGCGCCAGCAGCTTAGGATTGCGGGGGACTAGCGCCTACAATGAGCAGTTCTTC
TRBJ2-7 - TRBV20-1 few CSARGGSGYYEQYF TGCAGTGCTAGAGGTGGGAGCGGGTACTACGAGCAGTACTTC
TRBJ2-5 TRBD2 TRBV6-5 few CASSYVAGGPGETQYF TGTGCCAGCAGTTACGTAGCGGGAGGGCCCGGGGAGACCCAGTACTTC
TRBJ2-1 TRBD1 TRBV19 - CASTRTGDNEQFF TGTGCCAGTACAAGGACAGGGGACAATGAGCAGTTCTTC
TRBJ1-2 TRBD1 TRBV9 - CASNPTGQGGYTF TGTGCCAGCAACCCGACAGGGCAGGGTGGCTACACCTTC
TRBJ2-1 - TRBV6-2/TRBV6-3 - CASSYSRYNEQFF TGTGCCAGCAGTTACTCTCGGTACAATGAGCAGTTCTTC
TRBJ2-7 - TRBV20-1 few CSAPKRRFPNVYSYEQYF TGCAGTGCCCCTAAGCGGCGGTTTCCGAATGTCTACTCCTACGAGCAGTACTTC
TRBJ2-7 TRBD2 TRBV20-1 many CSASTPTSGYLYEQYF TGCAGTGCTAGTACCCCTACTAGCGGATACTTGTACGAGCAGTACTTC
TRBJ1-2 - TRBV5-6 - CASSSPRDGYTF TGTGCCAGCAGTTCCCCCCGGGATGGCTACACCTTC
TRBJ2-1 - TRBV7-2 few CASRFVSGDNEQFF TGTGCCAGCAGATTTGTGTCAGGAGACAATGAGCAGTTCTTC
TRBJ1-2 - TRBV12-3/TRBV12-4 many CASSPFRGGIGYTF TGTGCCAGCAGCCCCTTTCGTGGGGGCATAGGCTACACCTTC
TRBJ2-5 - TRBV7-8 few CASSLVWNRRETQYF TGTGCCAGCAGCTTAGTATGGAATAGGCGGGAGACCCAGTACTTC
TRBJ2-1 TRBD1 TRBV28 few CASSRLGGQGYNEQFF TGTGCCAGCAGTCGCCTTGGGGGACAGGGGTACAATGAGCAGTTCTTC
TRBJ1-5 - TRBV30 once CASSQGGITNQPQHF TGTGCCTCTAGCCAAGGGGGTATAACGAATCAGCCCCAGCATTTT
TRBJ2-7 - TRBV6-2/TRBV6-3 many CASSDRTASYEQYF TGTGCCAGCAGCGACCGGACAGCTTCCTACGAGCAGTACTTC
TRBJ2-1 TRBD1 TRBV7-9 - CASNELNRDRGSYNEQFF TGTGCCAGCAACGAGTTGAACCGGGACAGGGGTTCCTACAATGAGCAGTTCTTC
TRBJ2-1 TRBD2 TRBV11-1 few CASSSHTGIPTSGSSYNEQFF TGTGCCAGCAGCTCCCACACAGGGATCCCGACTAGCGGGTCTTCCTACAATGAGCAGTTCTTC
TRBJ2-7 - TRBV5-1 - CASSSGDYEQYF TGCGCCAGCAGCTCCGGGGACTACGAGCAGTACTTC